One and the same sample provided the 26 T cell receptor beta chains below, sequenced in a study of cytomegalovirus exposure and HLA in healthy donors. The PCR ran on 60 Vbeta and 13 Jbeta primers. Sequenced by immunoSEQ multiplex PCR; TCRdb stores in-frame clones only, minus some. The repertoire holds roughly 100,000 clones, with roughly two thirds as singletons. The sequenced sample consisted of PBMCs. The receptors come from a man aged 25 to 40 in good health and CMV-seronegative.

The chain carries TRBV5-1 and TRBJ2-7, with D perhaps matching TRBD1 (5 bases). Germline CDR1 and CDR2: SGHRS and YFSETQ. Trimming shortened V by 0 bases and J by 6 bases, and 10 bases separated the two germline ends. The CDR3 loop spans 13 amino acids. DNA of the CDR3: TGCGCCAGCAGCTTGGGGGCAGGGCGCGAGCAGTACTTC. Amino acids: CASSLGAGREQYF. Variable domain in full (rest from reference TRBV5-1 and TRBJ2-7): KAGVTQTPRYLIKTRGQQVTLSCSPISGHRSVSWYQQTPGQGLQFLFEYFSETQRNKGNFPGRFSGRQFSNSRSEMNVSTLELGDSALYLCASSLGAGREQYFGPGTRLTVT.

The chain is built from TRBV5-8 and TRBJ1-5, with 8 bases that match TRBD1. The germline V gene encodes CDR1 SGHTS and CDR2 YDEGEE. V trimming: 5 bases; J trimming: 4 bases; junction bases outside the gene matches: 5. The CDR3 length is 14 residues. In nucleotides, the CDR3 is TGTGCCAGCAGACCGGACAGGGCAAATCAGCCCCAGCATTTT. Protein: CASRPDRANQPQHF.

The chain combines TRBV28 with TRBJ2-5; perhaps TRBD1 as D (6 bases). This CDR3 contains 12 residues. CDR1 is MDHEN and CDR2 is SYDVKM in the germline V gene. Trimming left V 5 bases short and J 5 bases short, with 9 bases between. The CDR3 DNA sequence: TGTGCCAGCAGTAGGGGGTTCGAGACCCAGTACTTC. Its protein is CASSRGFETQYF.

The V call is TRBV10-3, the J call TRBJ2-3; 7 positions agree with TRBD2. CDR3 size: 16 residues. The junction had 13 bases not matched to a gene; V was cut back by 6 bases and J by 4 bases. Germline assignment: CDR1 ENHRY and CDR2 SYGVKD. CDR3 amino acids: CAIRAASGLSADTQYF. CDR3 nucleotide sequence: TGTGCCATCAGGGCGGCTAGCGGACTTAGCGCAGATACGCAGTATTTT.

This clone was counted only a few times. V usage is TRBV2 and J usage is TRBJ2-1; 8 bases fit TRBD1. Looked up from germline, CDR1 is SNHLY and CDR2 is FYNNEI. The junction had 8 bases not matched to a gene; V was cut back by 7 bases and J by 6 bases. This CDR3 has 14 residues. The CDR3 region is CASKVGRGPNEQFF. CDR3 nucleotide sequence: TGTGCCAGCAAAGTCGGCAGGGGGCCCAATGAGCAGTTCTTC.

The chain carries TRBV6-1 and TRBJ2-1; TRBD2 matches 8 bases. V lost 8 bases to trimming and J lost 2 bases; unmatched junction nucleotides: 2. Germline CDR1 and CDR2: MNHNS and SASEGT. CDR3 size: 13 residues. CDR3 bases: TGTGCCAGCTTAGCGGGAACCTACAATGAGCAGTTCTTC. It encodes CASLAGTYNEQFF.

V usage is TRBV19 and J usage is TRBJ2-6; possible D gene TRBD2, 7 bases. Germline V gene sequence: CDR1 LNHDA, CDR2 SQIVND (reference sequence). The CDR3 is 18 amino acids. V was pared by 2 bases and J by 6 bases, with 20 bases between. Written as DNA, the CDR3 is TGTGCCAGTAGTATAAGGGGAGGGGGATACTTAGAGGCCAACGTCCTGACTTTC. This codes for CASSIRGGGYLEANVLTF.

The chain employs TRBV2 and TRBJ2-3; TRBD2 matches at 9 bases. The CDR3 is 15 residues long. Looked up from germline, CDR1 is SNHLY and CDR2 is FYNNEI. J was trimmed by 6 bases and V by 9 bases; bases with no gene match: 13. The CDR3 nucleotides are TGTGCCAGTGGAGAGACTAGCGGCCTCGGGGATACGCAGTATTTT. Its protein product is CASGETSGLGDTQYF.

This clone came up a few times. The rearrangement joins TRBV18 to TRBJ2-7; 7 nucleotides align to TRBD1. The length of the CDR3 is 17 residues. The germline gives CDR1 KGHSH, CDR2 LQKENI. With V trimmed by 6 bases and J by 3 bases, 17 bases remained unmatched. The CDR3 DNA follows: TGTGCCAGCTCCAGAGATTGGGGGAAGGGGGCGGTCTACGAGCAGTACTTC. Protein sequence: CASSRDWGKGAVYEQYF.

The rearrangement uses TRBV1 and TRBJ1-4. TRBV1 is labeled a pseudogene. The CDR3 sequence is 24 residues long. This chain's CDR3 is CTSSQPNPGIPTQGAGGADEKLFF. CDR3 bases: TGCACCAGCAGCCAACCTAATCCGGGAATTCCAACGCAGGGGGCGGGGGGGGCGGATGAAAAACTGTTTTTT.

The chain couples TRBV7-2 to TRBJ2-7; 10 positions match TRBD1. Germline-derived CDR1 and CDR2 are SGHTA and FQGNSA. V shed 5 bases, J shed 5 bases, and the junction held 9 bases outside the gene matches. This CDR3 comprises 15 residues. CDR3 amino acids: CASSPSGTGANEQYF. CDR3 coding DNA: TGTGCCAGCAGCCCCTCGGGGACAGGGGCGAACGAGCAGTACTTC.

The chain employs TRBV11-2 and TRBJ2-7, with 13 positions matching TRBD2. The CDR3 runs to 16 residues. From germline, CDR1 is SGHAT and CDR2 FQNNGV. V trimming: 5 bases; J trimming: 7 bases; junction bases outside the gene matches: 11. This CDR3 reads CASSIGLAGATREQYF. CDR3 in DNA: TGTGCCAGCAGCATCGGACTAGCGGGAGCGACGAGGGAGCAGTACTTC.

This chain uses TRBV19 with TRBJ2-1, with TRBD1 identical over 8 bases. Germline values: CDR1 LNHDA, CDR2 SQIVND (reference sequence). Trimming cost V 4 bases and J 8 bases; bases outside gene matches: 10. This CDR3 region has 15 residues. The CDR3 bases are TGTGCCAGTAGTACCGGACAGGGTAAAAGGGATGAGCAGTTCTTC. Translating gives CASSTGQGKRDEQFF.

The chain carries TRBV21-1 and TRBJ1-1. TRBV21-1 is classified as a pseudogene. The CDR3 has 15 residues. The CDR3 coding sequence is TGTGCCAGCAGCAAATTCTCTAGACGGACCGGGAAAGCTTTCTTT. Its protein is CASSKFSRRTGKAFF.

This clone has just one count. V usage is TRBV11-2 and J usage is TRBJ1-6; TRBD1 is a possible D gene (5 bases). The CDR3 sequence is 14 residues long. Trimming stripped 6 bases from V and 6 bases from J, with 12 bases between. CDR1 is SGHAT, CDR2 FQNNGV, per germline. The CDR3 bases are TGTGCCAGCAGTGACAGACAGTCTAATTCACCCCTCCACTTT. Translating it yields CASSDRQSNSPLHF.

This clone was detected only once. The chain is built from TRBV15 and TRBJ2-7, with a possible D match to TRBD2 (7 bases). CDR1 and CDR2 from the germline V gene are LNHNV and YYDKDF (reference sequence). The CDR3 covers 16 residues. The ends were cut back, 0 bases at V and 4 bases at J, with 16 bases in the middle. CDR3 in DNA: TGTGCCACCAGCAGAGATTGGGGGGGCGCTTTATACGAGCAGTACTTC. Its protein is CATSRDWGGALYEQYF.

The rearrangement uses TRBV19 and TRBJ1-5; 8 positions agree with TRBD1. The CDR3 spans 15 residues. The V and J ends lost 6 bases and 1 base, in that order; junction bases with no gene match: 5. The germline V gene encodes CDR1 LNHDA and CDR2 SQIVND (reference sequence). In nucleotides, the CDR3 is TGTGCCAGTAGCAGAACAGGGGGAAGCAATCAGCCCCAGCATTTT. Its translation: CASSRTGGSNQPQHF.

The V and J genes are TRBV5-6 and TRBJ2-1, with D perhaps matching TRBD1 (5 bases). Germline values: CDR1 SGHDT, CDR2 YYEEEE. V was cut by 4 bases and J by 0 bases, with 11 bases left in between. CDR3 length: 15 amino acids. The DNA of the CDR3 is TGTGCCAGCAGCCGAACAGGAAGCTCCTACAATGAGCAGTTCTTC. Translating gives CASSRTGSSYNEQFF.

The chain is built from TRBV18 and TRBJ1-3, with 7 bases matching TRBD1. Trimming cost V 3 bases and J 0 bases; bases outside gene matches: 11. Germline V gives CDR1 KGHSH, CDR2 LQKENI. CDR3 length equals 18 residues. The CDR3 loop is CASSPTGPPTRSGNTIYF. The CDR3 coding sequence is TGTGCCAGCTCACCGACAGGGCCGCCGACTCGCTCTGGAAACACCATATATTTT.

The V call is TRBV19, the J call TRBJ2-6; D is ambiguous. Trimming stripped 2 bases from V and 0 bases from J, with 14 bases between. CDR3 length equals 18 residues. The V gene's germline CDR1 is LNHDA and CDR2 SQIVND (reference sequence). DNA of the CDR3: TGTGCCAGTAGTATAAGATACTACCTGGACTCTGGGGCCAACGTCCTGACTTTC. This encodes CASSIRYYLDSGANVLTF.

The V gene is TRBV4-3, the J gene TRBJ2-7, with TRBD1 identical over 8 bases. The CDR3 consists of 15 residues. Germline V gene data show CDR1 as LGHNA and CDR2 as YSLEER. The trim removed 4 bases at V and 1 base at J, leaving 6 bases unmatched. The CDR3 coding sequence is TGCGCCAGCAGCCCAGGGGGCGGGCGGTCCTACGAGCAGTACTTC. This gives the protein CASSPGGGRSYEQYF.

This clone was detected once. The chain has TRBV28 and TRBJ2-7; 10 nucleotides align to TRBD1. Germline V gene data show CDR1 as MDHEN and CDR2 as SYDVKM. There are 17 residues in the CDR3. With V trimmed by 4 bases and J by 6 bases, 15 bases remained unmatched. The CDR3 is CASSSLTPGQGYSEQYF. For the CDR3, the DNA is TGTGCCAGCAGTTCGCTCACTCCGGGACAGGGGTACTCCGAGCAGTACTTC.

The V gene is TRBV28, the J gene TRBJ2-1; 13 positions agree with TRBD2. The CDR3 spans 16 residues. J gave up 1 base and V 8 bases, and 5 bases lay outside the gene matches. CDR1 and CDR2 (germline): MDHEN, SYDVKM. This chain's CDR3 is CASFTSGRGSYNEQFF. In DNA form, the CDR3 reads TGTGCCAGCTTCACTAGCGGGAGGGGGTCCTACAATGAGCAGTTCTTC.

This sequence joins TRBV6-4 and TRBJ2-1; D perhaps matches TRBD2 (6 bases). The CDR3 runs 16 residues. In germline, CDR1 is MRHNA, CDR2 SNTAGT. V was cut by 0 bases and J by 5 bases, with 14 bases left in between. CDR3 coding DNA: TGTGCCAGCAGTGACTCAGGTGGGAGGCGGGACAATGAGCAGTTCTTC. As protein: CASSDSGGRRDNEQFF.

For this clone: The junction departs from germline at one end; a sequencing error may be responsible. This sequence joins TRBV2 and TRBJ2-2; D not resolved. CDR3 size: 14 residues. Germline V CDR1 and CDR2: SNHLY, FYNNEI. The CDR3 region is CASREGRNTGELFF. The DNA for the CDR3 is TGTGCCAGCAGGGAAGGCAGGAACACCGGGGAGCTGTTTTTT.

The V and J genes are TRBV7-2 and TRBJ2-1, with 13 bases that match TRBD2. V gave up 5 bases and J gave up 5 bases; unmatched junction bases: 9. The length of the CDR3 is 17 residues. The V gene's germline CDR1 is SGHTA and CDR2 FQGNSA. The CDR3 loop is CASSRWTSGSSDNEQFF. CDR3 sequence (DNA): TGTGCCAGCAGCCGATGGACTAGCGGGAGTTCGGACAATGAGCAGTTCTTC.